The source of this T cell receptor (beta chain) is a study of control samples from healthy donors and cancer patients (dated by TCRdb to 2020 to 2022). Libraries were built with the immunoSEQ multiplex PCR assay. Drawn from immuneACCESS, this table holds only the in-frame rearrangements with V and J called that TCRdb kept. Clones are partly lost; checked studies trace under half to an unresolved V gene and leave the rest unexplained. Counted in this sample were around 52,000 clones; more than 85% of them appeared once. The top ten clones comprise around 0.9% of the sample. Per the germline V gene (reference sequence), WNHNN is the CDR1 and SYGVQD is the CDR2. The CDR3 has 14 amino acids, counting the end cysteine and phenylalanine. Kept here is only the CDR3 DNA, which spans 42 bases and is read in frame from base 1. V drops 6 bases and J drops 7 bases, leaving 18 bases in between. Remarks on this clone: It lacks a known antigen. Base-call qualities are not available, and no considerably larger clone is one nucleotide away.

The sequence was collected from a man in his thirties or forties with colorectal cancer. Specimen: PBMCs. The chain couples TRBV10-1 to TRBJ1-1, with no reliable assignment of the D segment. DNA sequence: TGCGCCAGCAGCCCCGCCTCCGGGTTGGATGAAGCTTTCTTT. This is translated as CASSPASGLDEAFF.